This T cell receptor beta chain originates from a study of shared clonotypes between healthy human individuals. Study-wide context: The donor pool was made up of two women and a few men aged 18 to 49.

Trimming took off 2 bases at V and 7 bases at J, with 6 bases between the two ends. Germline values: CDR1 SQVTM, CDR2 ANQGSEA. This CDR3 has 10 residues. Notes on this clone: Additional DNA sequences in this sample encode the identical CDR3.

Naive CD8 cells were CD45RO-negative, positively selected for CCR7, excluding terminally differentiated effector memory CD45RA+ cells. Per the original data handling: Junction-only immunoSEQ data arrived without quality scores, meaning filtering differed. TCRdb's table, derived via immunoSEQ multiplex PCR, lists solely in-frame clones and lacks some. V, J and clone size are those of that table, while D and trimming were read from the DNA. The sample contains around 2,100,000 clones, around 96% of which appear only once. The receptor's source is a man between 18 and 35 years old in good health. Source material: naive CD8+ T cells sorted from blood. The chain uses TRBV29-1 and TRBJ2-7; D is unclear. CDR3 loop: CSVELGEQYF. Written as DNA, the CDR3 is TGCAGCGTTGAACTAGGAGAGCAGTACTTC.